The present entry profiles one T cell receptor (beta chain) with its context. Its antigen is currently unknown. The sequenced target, TCR beta, came from blood CD8+ and CD4+ T cells. Reverse transcription used about 0.45 to 1 ug RNA and random hexamers. Each CDR3 protein gets one entry after TCRdb re-called the immunoSEQ multiplex PCR reads with MiXCR. This table has approximately 94,000 distinct CDR3 sequences, 95% appearing once. The data derive from a study of CD8 T cells in Susac syndrome. Study-level results: Clonal CD8+ expansion in Susac was highest in TEMRA cells and active patients.

The source material was CD8+ T cells from PBMCs. The clonotype was recovered from a human donor with Susac syndrome.

DNA for the CDR3: TGCGCCAGCAGCTTGCAAGGGCTACAGTACTTC. Protein product: CASSLQGLQYF. The V gene is TRBV5-1, the J gene TRBJ2-7; no firm D call. The CDR3 covers 11 residues. V was shortened by 1 base and J by 10 bases, with 9 bases between the two germline ends. Germline V gives CDR1 SGHRS, CDR2 YFSETQ.